A single sample gave rise to the 12 T cell receptor beta chains below, sequenced in a study of cytomegalovirus exposure and HLA in healthy donors. 60 Vbeta and 13 Jbeta primers were used in PCR. Profiling relied on immunoSEQ multiplex PCR, and the TCRdb table lists in-frame clones only, not all of them. The data hold roughly 100,000 clones, with roughly 82% observed a single time. Sequencing used PBMCs. The receptors come from a woman aged 45 to 65 in good health and CMV-seropositive.

The chain carries TRBV5-1 and TRBJ1-1; 11 bases match TRBD1. CDR1 is SGHRS and CDR2 is YFSETQ in the germline V gene. The V gene end was trimmed by 2 bases and the J gene end by 5 bases; junction bases not matched to a gene: 11. The CDR3 length is 17 residues. CDR3: CASSFGRDRGTVTEAFF. CDR3 bases: TGCGCCAGCAGCTTCGGCCGGGACAGGGGGACGGTGACTGAAGCTTTCTTT.

The gene calls are TRBV29-1 and TRBJ2-7, with a weak D call TRBD1 (6 bases). In germline, CDR1 is SQVTM, CDR2 ANQGSEA. Deletions cut 7 bases from V and 2 bases from J, with 9 bases between. The CDR3 spans 11 residues. The CDR3 DNA reads TGCAGCGGGGGACACACCTACGAGCAGTACTTC. Residues: CSGGHTYEQYF.

The chain employs TRBV5-4 and TRBJ2-3, with 7 bases identical to TRBD1. The CDR3 extends over 15 amino acids. Unmatched junction bases numbered 11, after V lost 4 bases and J lost 6 bases. Germline loops: CDR1 SGHNT, CDR2 YYREEE (reference sequence). The CDR3 loop reads CASSQGQPTGDTQYF. Here the CDR3 DNA reads TGTGCCAGCAGCCAGGGACAGCCGACGGGCGATACGCAGTATTTT.

V usage is TRBV5-3 and J usage is TRBJ1-1, with unresolved D. TRBV5-3 is an ORF; its function is uncertain. V dropped 2 bases and J dropped 3 bases, with 11 bases sitting between them. The CDR3 loop spans 14 amino acids. The CDR3 here is CARSFEHYYTEAFF. CDR3 coding DNA: TGTGCCAGAAGCTTTGAACACTACTACACTGAAGCTTTCTTT.

J is TRBJ2-3 and V is TRBV28; TRBD1 agrees at 11 bases. J lost 4 bases, V lost 4 bases, and 13 bases had no gene match. In germline, CDR1 is MDHEN, CDR2 SYDVKM. The CDR3 length is 18 residues. The CDR3 DNA reads TGTGCCAGCAGTTCTATACTTCCGGACAGGGGGCGCGCAGATACGCAGTATTTT. Translation gives CASSSILPDRGRADTQYF.

For the CDR3, the DNA is TGTGCCAGTAGCTTGACAGGGATGAACACTGAAGCTTTCTTT. This codes for CASSLTGMNTEAFF. V and J are TRBV19 and TRBJ1-1, with 7 bases identical to TRBD1. J gave up 0 bases and V 6 bases, and 4 bases lay outside the gene matches. In germline, CDR1 is LNHDA, CDR2 SQIVND (reference sequence). The CDR3 extends over 14 amino acids.

CDR3: CASSFGLAGGPNTQYF. CDR3 coding DNA: TGTGCCAGCAGCTTTGGACTAGCGGGGGGGCCGAATACGCAGTATTTT. The genes are TRBV7-2 and TRBJ2-3; 15 nucleotides line up with TRBD2. There are 16 residues in the CDR3. V trimming: 3 bases; J trimming: 7 bases; junction bases outside the gene matches: 5. Per germline, CDR1 SGHTA and CDR2 FQGNSA. Looking up the rest from reference TRBV7-2 and TRBJ2-3 gives the full variable domain: GAGVSQSPSNKVTEKGKDVELRCDPISGHTALYWYRQSLGQGLEFLIYFQGNSAPDKSGLPSDRFSAERTGGSVSTLTIQRTQQEDSAVYLCASSFGLAGGPNTQYFGPGTRLTVL.

The chain uses TRBV7-3 and TRBJ2-1, with 7 nucleotides matching TRBD2. V gave up 2 bases and J gave up 3 bases; unmatched junction bases: 10. Looked up from germline, CDR1 is SGHTA and CDR2 is FQGTGA. This CDR3 region has 17 residues. DNA of the CDR3: TGTGCCAGCAGCTTAGGGGGGGTGGGACGGCTCTACAATGAGCAGTTCTTC. It yields the protein CASSLGGVGRLYNEQFF.

In its sample, this clone was seen a few times. This chain connects TRBV6-5 to TRBJ1-5; no reliable D call. V was cut by 6 bases and J by 5 bases, with 11 bases left in between. The CDR3 is 13 amino acids. The germline gives CDR1 MNHEY, CDR2 SVGAGI. The CDR3, as DNA: TGTGCCAGCAGAGAGGGCAGGTATCAGCCCCAGCATTTT. Protein sequence: CASREGRYQPQHF.

This clone was detected only once. The rearrangement links TRBV9 to TRBJ2-7, with 7 bases fitting TRBD1. Per germline, CDR1 SGDLS and CDR2 YYNGEE. CDR3 size: 15 residues. V gave up 4 bases and J gave up 0 bases; unmatched junction bases: 7. The chain's CDR3 is CASSPQGPSSYEQYF. Written as DNA, the CDR3 is TGTGCCAGCAGCCCACAGGGGCCGAGCTCCTACGAGCAGTACTTC. The full variable domain, with the rest looked up from reference TRBV9 and TRBJ2-7, is DSGVTQTPKHLITATGQRVTLRCSPRSGDLSVYWYQQSLDQGLQFLIQYYNGEERAKGNILERFSAQQFPDLHSELNLSSLELGDSALYFCASSPQGPSSYEQYFGPGTRLTVT.

This chain uses TRBV28 with TRBJ1-2; no firm D call. The length of the CDR3 is 12 residues. Trimming cost V 5 bases and J 8 bases, with 12 bases left between them. Germline CDR1 reads MDHEN; CDR2 reads SYDVKM. The CDR3 sequence is CASSLQSSGYTF. CDR3 coding DNA: TGTGCCAGCAGTCTACAGAGCAGCGGCTACACCTTC.

This clone showed up just once. This rearrangement joins TRBV7-9 to TRBJ2-5; no clear D. V lost 1 base to trimming and J lost 0 bases, with 9 bases between them. CDR1 and CDR2 from the germline V gene are SEHNR and FQNEAQ (reference sequence). The CDR3 spans 15 residues. In DNA form, the CDR3 reads TGTGCCAGCAGCTTAGGTCTACTGTACCAAGAGACCCAGTACTTC. Its translation: CASSLGLLYQETQYF.